These T cell receptor beta chains were read from a single sample in a study of radiation and T cells in renal cell carcinoma. Method: immunoSEQ multiplex PCR; TCRdb's copy keeps in-frame clones and lacks some. The sample records 140,000 to 150,000 clones, 65% to 90% being singletons. Sequenced here: blood, sampled from a patient whose treatment included radiotherapy and nephrectomy. The receptors come from a woman between 45 and 60 years old with renal cell carcinoma. Both conserved end residues are part of each CDR3. D genes are given only for firm matches. Size is omitted from some rows. Given values are once, few, many or a class for expanded clones.

V gene	clone size	J gene	D gene	CDR3 protein	CDR3 DNA
TRBV7-3	-	TRBJ1-5	-	CASSRSPESWAMNNQPQHF	TGTGCCAGCAGCCGATCCCCAGAATCGTGGGCTATGAACAATCAGCCCCAGCATTTT
TRBV6-9	-	TRBJ2-1	TRBD2	CASSETSGGQQFF	TGCGCCAGCAGTGAGACTAGCGGGGGGCAGCAGTTCTTC
TRBV28	-	TRBJ1-4	-	CASSLWQEEKLFF	TGTGCCAGCAGTTTATGGCAGGAAGAAAAACTGTTTTTT
TRBV14	-	TRBJ2-5	TRBD2	CASSTLEREAETQYF	TGTGCCAGCAGCACTCTTGAGCGGGAGGCGGAGACCCAGTACTTC
TRBV5-1	-	TRBJ1-4	TRBD1	CASSLSSLGTGNEKLFF	TGCGCCAGCAGCTTGTCTAGTTTGGGGACAGGAAATGAAAAACTGTTTTTT
TRBV4-3	-	TRBJ1-1	-	CASSQAPGGEAFF	TGCGCCAGCAGCCAAGCGCCGGGGGGTGAAGCTTTCTTT
TRBV9	-	TRBJ2-7	TRBD2	CASALGSGSRGEQYF	TGTGCCAGCGCCCTCGGGAGCGGGAGCCGCGGTGAGCAGTACTTC
TRBV19	-	TRBJ2-7	-	CASSISKANEQYF	TGTGCCAGTAGTATAAGTAAAGCCAACGAGCAGTACTTC
TRBV28	-	TRBJ2-5	-	CASTPEARQGRGYQETQYF	TGTGCCAGCACCCCCGAGGCCCGGCAGGGACGAGGGTACCAAGAGACCCAGTACTTC
TRBV28	-	TRBJ2-1	-	CASTLSSNSYNEQFF	TGTGCCAGCACCCTCTCCTCAAACTCCTACAATGAGCAGTTCTTC
TRBV7-2	-	TRBJ1-1	-	CASSLEGDTEAFF	TGTGCCAGCAGCTTGGAGGGGGACACTGAAGCTTTCTTT
TRBV6-6	-	TRBJ1-1	-	CASSYGSEAFF	TGTGCCAGCAGTTACGGAAGTGAAGCTTTCTTT
TRBV7-2	-	TRBJ2-3	-	CASGKGTDTQYF	TGTGCCAGCGGGAAGGGTACAGATACGCAGTATTTT
TRBV5-1	-	TRBJ2-7	-	CASSSGRDSYEQYF	TGCGCCAGTAGCTCAGGACGGGACTCCTACGAGCAGTACTTC
TRBV7-2	-	TRBJ1-2	-	CASSEGWGYTF	TGTGCCAGCAGCGAGGGGTGGGGCTACACCTTC
TRBV5-1	-	TRBJ2-5	TRBD2	CASSSRGEARATQYF	TGCGCCAGCAGCTCCCGGGGGGAGGCGCGGGCGACCCAGTACTTC
TRBV25-1	-	TRBJ1-2	TRBD1	CASSGSAGGFGYTF	TGTGCCAGCAGTGGCTCTGCAGGGGGGTTCGGCTACACCTTC
TRBV2	-	TRBJ1-5	-	CATQRGSNQPQHF	TGTGCCACCCAGAGGGGGAGCAATCAGCCCCAGCATTTT
TRBV7-2	-	TRBJ1-1	-	CASSPRGLNVNTEAFF	TGTGCCAGCAGCCCCCGAGGGCTGAACGTGAACACTGAAGCTTTCTTT
TRBV19	-	TRBJ1-2	-	CASSIPSRAPGYTF	TGTGCCAGTAGTATACCCTCCCGGGCTCCTGGCTACACCTTC
TRBV28	-	TRBJ1-5	-	CASSPSTGPNQPQHF	TGTGCCAGCAGTCCATCTACAGGACCCAATCAGCCCCAGCATTTT
TRBV27	-	TRBJ2-4	TRBD1	CASSFRQGIENIQYF	TGTGCCAGCAGTTTTAGACAGGGGATCGAAAACATTCAGTACTTC
TRBV5-8	-	TRBJ1-4	-	CASTGGRTRGEKLFF	TGTGCCAGCACCGGCGGTCGGACCAGAGGAGAAAAACTGTTTTTT
TRBV10-3	once	TRBJ1-6	-	CAIRWGEDSPLHF	TGTGCCATCAGGTGGGGAGAGGATTCACCCCTCCACTTT
TRBV27	once	TRBJ2-7	-	CASSSYEQYF	TGTGCCAGCAGCTCCTACGAGCAGTACTTC